This passage covers 6 T cell receptor beta chains from one sample sequenced in a study of blood T cell repertoires in COVID-19 (dated by TCRdb to the early 2020s). The library was generated by the immunoSEQ multiplex PCR assay. TCRdb retrieved this table from immuneACCESS and kept in-frame rearrangements only. Not all clones are present; in checked studies, unresolved V genes account for under half, and no reason is known for the remainder. The sample table records about 460,000 clones; around nine tenths of these occur just once. Around 7.9% of the sample is taken by the ten largest. Material: PBMCs or T cells enriched from blood (not recorded which). The receptors originated from a woman aged 55-69 years who had recovered from COVID-19.

The rearrangement uses TRBV5-4 and TRBJ1-2; D is undetermined. The CDR3 is 15 residues long. From germline, CDR1 is SGHNT and CDR2 YYREEE (reference sequence). V gave up 0 bases and J gave up 4 bases, with 13 bases separating them. The CDR3 protein is CASSLDLLGGYGYTF. Here the CDR3 DNA reads TGTGCCAGCAGCTTGGACCTCTTAGGAGGCTATGGCTACACCTTC.

The V and J genes are TRBV5-1 and TRBJ2-4, with unresolved D. From germline, CDR1 is SGHRS and CDR2 YFSETQ. The CDR3 extends over 14 amino acids. Trimming pared 4 bases from V and 8 bases from J, leaving 16 bases between. The CDR3 region has the DNA TGCGCCAGCAGCCGGAGCACCGACGAAGACATTCAGTACTTC. It specifies CASSRSTDEDIQYF.

The chain has TRBV15 and TRBJ1-3, with D tentatively TRBD1 (5 bases). CDR1 and CDR2 from the germline V gene are LNHNV and YYDKDF (reference sequence). Trimming took off 5 bases at V and 0 bases at J, with 17 bases between the two ends. The CDR3 runs 17 residues. CDR3: CATSGPMGQPSGNTIYF. In DNA form, the CDR3 reads TGTGCCACCAGCGGGCCGATGGGGCAACCCTCTGGAAACACCATATATTTT.

This chain links TRBV9 with TRBJ1-1; D unresolved. Germline V gene lookup returns CDR1 SGDLS and CDR2 YYNGEE. This CDR3 has 15 amino acids. Trimming left V 4 bases short and J 0 bases short, with 13 bases between. The CDR3 reads CASSPTPGMNTEAFF. The DNA for the CDR3 is TGTGCCAGCAGCCCCACGCCCGGGATGAACACTGAAGCTTTCTTT.

The chain is built from TRBV2 and TRBJ1-5; 8 nucleotides agree with TRBD1. Looked up from germline, CDR1 is SNHLY and CDR2 is FYNNEI. Unmatched junction bases numbered 14, after V lost 5 bases and J lost 5 bases. This CDR3 contains 17 residues. Here the CDR3 DNA reads TGTGCCAGCAGTTTACAGGGGGGTACGGTTGGTTATCAGCCCCAGCATTTT. Protein sequence: CASSLQGGTVGYQPQHF.

V is TRBV10-1 and J is TRBJ2-7, with TRBD1 matching 7 bases. The V gene's germline CDR1 is WNHNN and CDR2 SYGVQD (reference sequence). The CDR3 runs to 13 residues. Trimming removed 5 bases from V and 7 bases from J; junction bases left unmatched: 8. Here the CDR3 reads CASSSGQLREQYF. As DNA, the CDR3 is TGCGCCAGCAGTTCGGGACAGCTACGAGAGCAGTACTTC.